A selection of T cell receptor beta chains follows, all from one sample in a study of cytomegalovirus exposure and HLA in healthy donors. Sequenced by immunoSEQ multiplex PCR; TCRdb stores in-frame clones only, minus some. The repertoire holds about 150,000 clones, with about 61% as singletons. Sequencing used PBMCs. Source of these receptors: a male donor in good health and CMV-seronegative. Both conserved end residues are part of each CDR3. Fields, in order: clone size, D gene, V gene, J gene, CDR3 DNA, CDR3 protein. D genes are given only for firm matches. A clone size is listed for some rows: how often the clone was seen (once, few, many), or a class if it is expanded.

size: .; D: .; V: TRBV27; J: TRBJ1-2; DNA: TGTGCCAGCAGTAGGACAGATTCCTATGGCTACACCTTC; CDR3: CASSRTDSYGYTF
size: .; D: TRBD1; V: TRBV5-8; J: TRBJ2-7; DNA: TGTGCCAGCGGCCCCCGATGGACAGGCTCCTACGAGCAGTACTTC; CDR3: CASGPRWTGSYEQYF
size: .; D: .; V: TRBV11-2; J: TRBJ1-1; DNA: TGTGCCAGCAGCCCTAGGGAGGCGGGGAACACTGAAGCTTTCTTT; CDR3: CASSPREAGNTEAFF
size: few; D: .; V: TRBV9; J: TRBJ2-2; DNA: TGTGCCAGCAGCGCCCCCAGTCGTGGGGAGGCTTCGAACACCGGGGAGCTGTTTTTT; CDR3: CASSAPSRGEASNTGELFF
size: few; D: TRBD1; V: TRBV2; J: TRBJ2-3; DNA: TGCGGGACAGGGGCCACAGATACGCAGTATTTT; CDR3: CGTGATDTQYF
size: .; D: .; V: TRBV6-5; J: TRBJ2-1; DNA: TGTGCCAGCAGTTACCGGATAGGGGATGAGCAGTTCTTC; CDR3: CASSYRIGDEQFF
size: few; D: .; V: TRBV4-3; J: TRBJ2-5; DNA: TGCGCCAGCAGCCAGGCATATCGAGGGGGAGAGACCCAGTACTTC; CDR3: CASSQAYRGGETQYF
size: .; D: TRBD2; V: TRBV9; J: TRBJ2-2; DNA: TGTGCCAGCAGCCCAGCGGGGGGAAGCACCGGGGAGCTGTTTTTT; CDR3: CASSPAGGSTGELFF
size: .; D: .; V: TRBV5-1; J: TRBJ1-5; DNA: TGCGCCAGCAGCTTTAATCCCCTGGACAACGGCAATCAGCCCCAGCATTTT; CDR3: CASSFNPLDNGNQPQHF
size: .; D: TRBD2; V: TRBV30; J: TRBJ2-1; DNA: TGTGCCTGGAGCCTCGGACTAGCGGGGGGTGGGGATGAGCAGTTCTTC; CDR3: CAWSLGLAGGGDEQFF
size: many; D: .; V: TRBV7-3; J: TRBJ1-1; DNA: TGTGCCAGCAGGGGGGGGACTGAAGCTTTCTTT; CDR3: CASRGGTEAFF
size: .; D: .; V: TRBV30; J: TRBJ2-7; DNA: TGTGCCTGGAGTGGAGTTATGGAGCAGTACTTC; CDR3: CAWSGVMEQYF
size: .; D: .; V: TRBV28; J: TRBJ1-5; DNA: TGTGCCAGCAGTTTAAGAGGGTATCTCATTCTGAGTATATATCAGCCCCAGCATTTT; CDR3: CASSLRGYLILSIYQPQHF
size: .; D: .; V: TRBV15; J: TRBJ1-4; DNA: TGTGCCACCAGCAGAGGACACCGTCTACCTAATGAAAAACTGTTTTTT; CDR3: CATSRGHRLPNEKLFF
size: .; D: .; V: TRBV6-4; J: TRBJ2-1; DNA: TGTGCCAGCAGTGCAACGGTCTACAATGAGCAGTTCTTC; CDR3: CASSATVYNEQFF
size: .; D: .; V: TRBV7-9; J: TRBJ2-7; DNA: TGTTCCAGCAGCTTAGGGGTAGCCAGCTCCTACGAGCAGTACTTC; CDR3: CSSSLGVASSYEQYF
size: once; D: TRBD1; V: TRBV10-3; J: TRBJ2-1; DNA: TGTGCCACCACAGGGGGAACCTACAATGAGCAGTTCTTC; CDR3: CATTGGTYNEQFF
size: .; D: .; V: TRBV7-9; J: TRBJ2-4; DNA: TGTGCCAGCAGCTTAGGAGGTCAACTAGCCAAAAACATTCAGTACTTC; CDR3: CASSLGGQLAKNIQYF
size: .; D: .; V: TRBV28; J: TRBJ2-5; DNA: TGTGCCAGCAGTTTAGGTTACGGGTGGGAGACCCAGTACTTC; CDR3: CASSLGYGWETQYF
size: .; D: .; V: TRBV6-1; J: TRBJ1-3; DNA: TGTGCCAGCAGTCCTCTTGCCGGAGACGGAAACACCATATATTTT; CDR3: CASSPLAGDGNTIYF
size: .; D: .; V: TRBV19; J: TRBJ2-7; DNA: TGTGCCAGTAGTAAGACAGCCGGATGGGAGCAGTACTTC; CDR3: CASSKTAGWEQYF
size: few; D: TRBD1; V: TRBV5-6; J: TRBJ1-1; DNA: TGTGCCAGCAGCCCGACAGGGTCCAGGAACACTGAAGCTTTCTTT; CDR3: CASSPTGSRNTEAFF
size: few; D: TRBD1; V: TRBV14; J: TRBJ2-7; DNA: TGTGCCAGCAGCCCCTTGGGACAGATCTACGAGCAGTACTTC; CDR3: CASSPLGQIYEQYF
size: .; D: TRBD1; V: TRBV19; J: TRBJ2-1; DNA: TGTGCCAGTAGCAACCATTTGACAGGGGGTTCTAGTGAGCAGTTCTTC; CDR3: CASSNHLTGGSSEQFF
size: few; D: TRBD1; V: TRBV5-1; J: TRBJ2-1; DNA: TGCGCCAGCAGCCTGGGACAGGCCCTCTCCTACAATGAGCAGTTCTTC; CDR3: CASSLGQALSYNEQFF
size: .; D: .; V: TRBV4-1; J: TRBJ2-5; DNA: TGCGCCAGCAGCCAAGGTTCCGGGGGGCTATCAGGAGAGACCCAGTACTTC; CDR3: CASSQGSGGLSGETQYF
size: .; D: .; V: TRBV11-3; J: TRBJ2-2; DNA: TGTGCCAGCAGCCCCCGAGGGGGGGGCAGCGGGGAGCTGTTTTTT; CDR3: CASSPRGGGSGELFF
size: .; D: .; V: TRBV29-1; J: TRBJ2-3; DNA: TGCAGCGTTGAAGCCGGCGCCAGGGGCTCAGATACGCAGTATTTT; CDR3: CSVEAGARGSDTQYF